Described below is a single TCR beta chain sequence and its context. Its antigen remains undetermined. The record has no base qualities; no much larger clone is one base away. These data belong to a study of control samples from healthy donors and cancer patients (TCRdb year 2020). Receptor amplification or capture employed the immunoSEQ multiplex PCR assay. Sourced from immuneACCESS, this table was stored by TCRdb with only in-frame sequences that have V and J called. A share of the clones is absent; for the studies checked, an unresolved V gene accounts for under half, and the remainder has no known explanation. This sample comprises about 150,000 clones, just under 95% of them detected only once. The ten largest clones add up to approximately 6% of the sample. From V the trimming removes 0 bases and from J it removes 2 bases, while the gene matches leave 9 bases of the junction unaccounted for. CDR3 length: 18 amino acids, cysteine to phenylalanine. The retained sequence is limited to the CDR3, 54 bases, with the frame set at the first base.

The source of this sequence is a man aged 35 to 55 in good health. The chain joins TRBV23-1 to TRBJ2-3, and TRBD1 aligns with 9 junction nucleotides. TRBV23-1 is identified as an open reading frame with a role that is uncertain. Source material: blood. Here the CDR3 is given as CASSQSASGQGPTDTQYF. The nucleotide sequence reads TGCGCCAGCAGTCAATCTGCCTCCGGACAGGGGCCCACAGATACGCAGTATTTT.